What follows are 19 T cell receptor beta chains derived from one specimen sequenced in a study of T-cell memory formation after mild COVID-19. One entry per CDR3 protein results from TCRdb running MiXCR on the 5' RACE reads. This table has under 200,000 distinct CDR3 sequences, 30% to 35% appearing once. The sequenced sample was PBMCs or a T cell subset sorted from them (not recorded which). The receptor source for this set is an adult woman who had mild COVID-19 (a few samples of this study predate the infection). Cell type and time point are not known.

This clonotype was counted a few times. The chain joins TRBV20-1 to TRBJ2-5; no clear D gene. CDR3 length: 11 residues. The germline gives CDR1 DFQATT, CDR2 SNEGSKA (reference sequence). V gave up 3 bases and J gave up 5 bases, with 7 bases separating them. CDR3 coding DNA: TGCAGTGCTAGGGGTTGGGAGACCCAGTACTTC. Protein sequence: CSARGWETQYF.

The chain couples TRBV3-1 to TRBJ2-2; D not resolved. The V end lost 3 bases, the J end lost 0 bases, and 8 bases lay between the germline ends. Germline loops: CDR1 LGHDT, CDR2 YNNKEL (reference sequence). This CDR3 contains 15 residues. The CDR3 region is CASSHWPPNTGELFF. The DNA for the CDR3 is TGTGCCAGCAGCCATTGGCCCCCGAACACCGGGGAGCTGTTTTTT.

The chain joins TRBV6-1 to TRBJ2-7; 9 bases line up with TRBD1. Germline V gene data show CDR1 as MNHNS and CDR2 as SASEGT. The CDR3 spans 14 residues. V gave up 5 bases and J gave up 7 bases; unmatched junction bases: 9. The CDR3 region is CASSYRTGVGEQYF. The CDR3 DNA reads TGTGCCAGCAGTTACCGGACAGGGGTAGGGGAGCAGTACTTC.

This clonotype has just one count. The genes are TRBV6-2 or TRBV6-3 and TRBJ1-2; the D gene is possibly TRBD1 (6 bases). Germline lookup yields CDR1 MNHEY and CDR2 SVGEGT. Trimming removed 8 bases at V and 4 bases at J, with 11 bases between. The CDR3 runs to 12 residues. CDR3: CASLDSFYGYTF. The CDR3 coding sequence is TGTGCCAGCCTGGACAGCTTCTATGGCTACACCTTC.

This chain links TRBV30 with TRBJ1-5, with a weak D call TRBD1 (5 bases). V lost 2 bases, J lost 5 bases, and 10 bases lay in between. The CDR3 covers 13 residues. Per the germline V gene, CDR1 is GTSNPN and CDR2 is SVGIG (reference sequence). The CDR3 DNA follows: TGTGCCTGGAGTCAGGGAACATATCAGCCCCAGCATTTT. It is translated as CAWSQGTYQPQHF.

This chain links TRBV5-1 with TRBJ1-2; D ambiguous. Germline V lookup: CDR1 SGHRS, CDR2 YFSETQ. CDR3 size: 12 residues. V was shortened by 4 bases and J by 5 bases, with 9 bases between the two germline ends. The CDR3 is CASSASGYGYTF. The CDR3 region has the DNA TGCGCCAGCAGCGCGTCAGGATATGGCTACACCTTC.

The gene calls are TRBV5-1 and TRBJ2-1; 12 positions match TRBD2. Trimming cost V 0 bases and J 4 bases; bases outside gene matches: 8. The CDR3 length is 18 residues. CDR1 and CDR2 (germline): SGHRS, YFSETQ. DNA of the CDR3: TGCGCCAGCAGCTTGGTCCCTAGCGGGGGGGCCTTTTACAATGAGCAGTTCTTC. This sequence encodes CASSLVPSGGAFYNEQFF.

This clonotype was counted only a few times. This chain joins TRBV12-3 or TRBV12-4 and TRBJ1-1; D unclear. This CDR3 contains 14 residues. V dropped 1 base and J dropped 12 bases, with 18 bases sitting between them. CDR3 region: CASSLVSDLSESFF. CDR3 DNA: TGTGCCAGCAGTTTAGTATCCGACCTATCTGAGTCTTTCTTT.

In DNA, the CDR3 is TGTGCCAGCAGTCCACCAGTCGGGCAGGGGCGGACTGCAGATACGCAGTATTTT. This codes for CASSPPVGQGRTADTQYF. The chain uses TRBV7-9 and TRBJ2-3; possible D gene TRBD1, 6 bases. Germline assignment: CDR1 SEHNR and CDR2 FQNEAQ (reference sequence). V was pared by 6 bases and J by 4 bases, with 26 bases between. The CDR3 sequence is 18 residues long.

CDR3 DNA: TGTGCCAGTAGTATACTAGCGGGAGGGGGGGAGCAGTTCTTC. Its protein product is CASSILAGGGEQFF. This chain uses TRBV19 with TRBJ2-1; 12 bases line up with TRBD2. The V gene end was trimmed by 2 bases and the J gene end by 10 bases; junction bases not matched to a gene: 3. Germline loops: CDR1 LNHDA, CDR2 SQIVND (reference sequence). The CDR3 has 14 amino acids.

This clonotype was seen only a few times. V gene TRBV7-6 combines with J gene TRBJ2-3; weak D call: TRBD2 (5 bases). The CDR3 covers 15 residues. Looked up from germline, CDR1 is SGHVS and CDR2 is FNYEAQ. V was shortened by 5 bases and J by 4 bases, with 16 bases between the two germline ends. The CDR3 region has the DNA TGTGCCAGCAGCCTTGACGCGCGGAGGTCAGATACGCAGTATTTT. As protein: CASSLDARRSDTQYF.

The table lists this clonotype with a count of one. The chain couples TRBV5-6 to TRBJ1-1; 8 bases are shared with TRBD1. This CDR3 has 15 residues. Unmatched junction bases numbered 5, after V lost 0 bases and J lost 4 bases. Germline V lookup: CDR1 SGHDT, CDR2 YYEEEE. CDR3 protein: CASSLGVQGVTEAFF. The CDR3 DNA is TGTGCCAGCAGCTTGGGGGTACAGGGGGTCACTGAAGCTTTCTTT.

In its sample, this clonotype was seen a few times. V usage is TRBV9 and J usage is TRBJ2-7; D is perhaps TRBD2 (7 bases). Germline V CDR1 and CDR2: SGDLS, YYNGEE. Trimming took off 3 bases at V and 2 bases at J, with 15 bases between the two ends. The CDR3 has 15 amino acids. CDR3 residues: CASSAQGTKAYEQYF. The CDR3 DNA follows: TGTGCCAGCAGCGCCCAGGGGACTAAAGCCTACGAGCAGTACTTC.

The gene calls are TRBV20-1 and TRBJ2-3; 9 bases agree with TRBD2. V lost 5 bases to trimming and J lost 0 bases; unmatched junction nucleotides: 3. The CDR3 has 14 amino acids. Germline V lookup: CDR1 DFQATT, CDR2 SNEGSKA (reference sequence). The CDR3 loop is CSAPLAGSTDTQYF. The CDR3 nucleotides read TGCAGTGCTCCTCTAGCGGGGAGCACAGATACGCAGTATTTT.

The chain carries TRBV6-1 and TRBJ1-3; D possibly corresponds to TRBD1 (5 bases). The V and J ends lost 4 bases and 4 bases respectively, with 8 bases between them. This CDR3 has 13 amino acids. Per the germline V gene, CDR1 is MNHNS and CDR2 is SASEGT. CDR3 nucleotides: TGTGCCAGCAGTGCCTACAGGGGAAACACCATATATTTT. This encodes CASSAYRGNTIYF.

Ten or more counts support this clonotype. This chain uses TRBV11-2 with TRBJ2-3; D may match TRBD1 or TRBD2 (7 bases each). CDR1 SGHAT and CDR2 FQNNGV come from the germline V gene. V was cut by 1 base and J by 2 bases, with 19 bases left in between. The CDR3 is 18 amino acids. In DNA, the CDR3 is TGTGCCAGCAGCTTAGTCCCACCGGGGGAGGGGGCCACAGATACGCAGTATTTT. The encoded protein is CASSLVPPGEGATDTQYF.

The chain has TRBV25-1 and TRBJ1-6; 11 bases are a match to TRBD1. This CDR3 spans 15 amino acids. CDR1 is MGHDK and CDR2 is SYGVNS in the germline V gene. V shed 6 bases and J 9 bases; nucleotides not matched to a gene: 7. The chain's CDR3 is CASSLGTGGISPLHF. The CDR3 bases are TGTGCCAGCAGCCTTGGGACAGGGGGAATTTCACCCCTCCACTTT.

V gene TRBV7-2 combines with J gene TRBJ1-1; 7 positions match TRBD1. The CDR3 is 14 amino acids. CDR1 is SGHTA, CDR2 FQGNSA, per germline. Trimming removed 3 bases from V and 4 bases from J; junction bases left unmatched: 5. CDR3 sequence reads: CASSLDRYGTEAFF. As DNA, the CDR3 is TGTGCCAGCAGCTTGGACAGGTACGGCACTGAAGCTTTCTTT.

This clonotype was seen more than once but under ten times. The V and J genes are TRBV5-8 and TRBJ2-1; possible D gene TRBD2, 7 bases. Trimming left V 6 bases short and J 5 bases short, with 15 bases between. There are 14 residues in the CDR3. CDR1 and CDR2 from the germline V gene are SGHTS and YDEGEE. The CDR3 DNA follows: TGTGCCAGCACCCCGCGGGGGACACACAATGAGCAGTTCTTC. This encodes CASTPRGTHNEQFF.